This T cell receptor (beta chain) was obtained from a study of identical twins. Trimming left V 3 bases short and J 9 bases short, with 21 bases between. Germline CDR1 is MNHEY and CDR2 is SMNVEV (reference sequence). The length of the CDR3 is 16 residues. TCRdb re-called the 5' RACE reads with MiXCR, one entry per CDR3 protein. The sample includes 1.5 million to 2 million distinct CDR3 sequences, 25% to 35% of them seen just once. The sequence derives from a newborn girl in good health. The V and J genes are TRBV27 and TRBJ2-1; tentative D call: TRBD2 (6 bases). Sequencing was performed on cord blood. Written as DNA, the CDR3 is TGTGCCAGCAGTTTTCTTAGGGCGGGGCGGAGGGGTGAGCAGTTCTTC. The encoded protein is CASSFLRAGRRGEQFF.